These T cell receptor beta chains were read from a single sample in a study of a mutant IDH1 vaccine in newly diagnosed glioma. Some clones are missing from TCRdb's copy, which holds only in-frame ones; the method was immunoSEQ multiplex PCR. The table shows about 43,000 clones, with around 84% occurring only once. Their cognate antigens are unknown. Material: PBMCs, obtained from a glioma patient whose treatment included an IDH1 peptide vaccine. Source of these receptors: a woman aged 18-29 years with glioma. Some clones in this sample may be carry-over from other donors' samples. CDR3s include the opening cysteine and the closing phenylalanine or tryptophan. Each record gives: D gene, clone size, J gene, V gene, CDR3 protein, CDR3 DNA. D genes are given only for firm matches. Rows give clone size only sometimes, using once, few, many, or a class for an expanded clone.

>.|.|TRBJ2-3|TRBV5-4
CASSLSDGPDTQYF
TGTGCCAGCAGCTTGTCTGACGGGCCGGATACGCAGTATTTT
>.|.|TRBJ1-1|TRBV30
CAWSTVPNTEAFF
TGTGCCTGGAGTACAGTCCCAAACACTGAAGCTTTCTTT
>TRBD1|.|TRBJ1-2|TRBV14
CASSLQTGGIGGYTF
TGTGCCAGCAGCCTACAGACAGGGGGAATTGGTGGCTACACCTTC
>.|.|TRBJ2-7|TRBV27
CASSSLTGHLSYEQYF
TGTGCCAGCAGTTCCCTCACAGGGCACCTCTCCTACGAGCAGTACTTC
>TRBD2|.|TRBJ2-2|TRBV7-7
CASRRTERGEGGELFF
TGTGCCAGCAGAAGGACCGAGCGGGGGGAAGGCGGGGAGCTGTTTTTT
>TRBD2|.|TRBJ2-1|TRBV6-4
CASSHTSGSMNEQFF
TGTGCCAGCAGTCACACTAGCGGGAGTATGAATGAGCAGTTCTTC
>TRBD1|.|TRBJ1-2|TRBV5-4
CASSFPGQGSYGYTF
TGTGCCAGCAGCTTCCCGGGACAGGGAAGCTATGGCTACACCTTC
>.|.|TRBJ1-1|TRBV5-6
CASSLPGPRGTEAFF
TGTGCCAGCAGCCTTCCGGGACCCCGGGGAACTGAAGCTTTCTTT
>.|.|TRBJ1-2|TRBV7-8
CASSPNPGQSYGYTF
TGTGCCAGCAGCCCTAATCCCGGACAGAGCTATGGCTACACCTTC
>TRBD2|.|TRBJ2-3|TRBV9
CASSSGPGSGGTDTQYF
TGTGCCAGCAGCTCCGGACCCGGTAGCGGGGGCACAGATACGCAGTATTTT
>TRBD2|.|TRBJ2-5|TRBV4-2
CASSQGSAGAGMGETQYF
TGTGCCAGCAGCCAAGGCTCAGCGGGGGCGGGGATGGGAGAGACCCAGTACTTC
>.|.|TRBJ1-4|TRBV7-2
CASSPYNEKLFF
TGTGCCAGCAGCCCTTATAACGAAAAACTGTTTTTT
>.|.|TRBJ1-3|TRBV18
CASSQEVGYGNTIYF
TGTGCCAGCTCCCAAGAGGTGGGGTATGGAAACACCATATATTTT
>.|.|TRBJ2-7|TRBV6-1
CASSEYVGLGYEQYF
TGTGCCAGCAGTGAATATGTGGGGCTGGGCTACGAGCAGTACTTC
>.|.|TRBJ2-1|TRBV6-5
CASSYTGNEQFF
TGTGCCAGCAGTTACACGGGTAATGAGCAGTTCTTC
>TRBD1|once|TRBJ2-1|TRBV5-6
CASRETGGADEQFF
TGTGCCAGCAGGGAGACAGGGGGCGCGGATGAGCAGTTCTTC
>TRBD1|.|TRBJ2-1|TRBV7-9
CASSKPGTGGNEQFF
TGTGCCAGCAGTAAACCCGGGACAGGGGGCAATGAGCAGTTCTTC
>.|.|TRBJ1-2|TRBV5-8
CASSLYGDGYTF
TGTGCCAGCAGCTTATATGGGGATGGCTACACCTTC
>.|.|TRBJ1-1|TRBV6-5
CASSYGTPSTEAFF
TGTGCCAGCAGTTACGGGACGCCGAGCACTGAAGCTTTCTTT
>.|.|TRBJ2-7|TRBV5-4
CASSLGHAEQYF
TGTGCCAGCAGCTTGGGTCATGCCGAGCAGTACTTC
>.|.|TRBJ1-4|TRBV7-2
CASSLGGISEKLFF
TGTGCCAGCAGCTTGGGGGGTATTAGTGAAAAACTGTTTTTT
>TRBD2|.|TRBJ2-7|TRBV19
CASSIVASGDYEQYF
TGTGCCAGTAGTATAGTGGCTAGCGGGGACTACGAGCAGTACTTC
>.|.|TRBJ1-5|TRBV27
CATLDASNQPQHF
TGTGCCACCTTGGACGCCAGCAATCAGCCCCAGCATTTT
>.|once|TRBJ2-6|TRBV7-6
CASSLGGDGANVLTF
TGTGCCAGCAGCTTAGGGGGGGACGGGGCCAACGTCCTGACTTTC
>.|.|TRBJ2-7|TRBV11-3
CASSLGQATYEQYF
TGTGCCAGCAGCTTAGGTCAGGCGACCTACGAGCAGTACTTC
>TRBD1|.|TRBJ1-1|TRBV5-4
CASSFQGAEAFF
TGTGCCAGCAGCTTCCAGGGGGCTGAAGCTTTCTTT
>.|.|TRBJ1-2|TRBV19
CASSIVPGYGYTF
TGTGCCAGTAGTATTGTCCCGGGCTATGGCTACACCTTC
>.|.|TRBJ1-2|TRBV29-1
CSAEDRTINYGYTF
TGCAGCGCCGAGGACAGAACAATTAACTATGGCTACACCTTC
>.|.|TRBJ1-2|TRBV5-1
CASSLGRTASYGYTF
TGCGCCAGCAGCTTGGGTCGGACAGCGAGCTATGGCTACACCTTC
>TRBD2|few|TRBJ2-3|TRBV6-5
CASSLAGTGTDTQYF
TGTGCCAGCAGCCTAGCGGGGACCGGCACAGATACGCAGTATTTT
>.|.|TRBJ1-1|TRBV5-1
CASSFAGTKNTEAFF
TGCGCCAGCAGCTTCGCCGGGACAAAGAACACTGAAGCTTTCTTT
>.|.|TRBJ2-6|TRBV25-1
CASSPPGRFLSGANVLTF
TGTGCCAGCAGTCCTCCCGGGCGGTTCCTCTCTGGGGCCAACGTCCTGACTTTC
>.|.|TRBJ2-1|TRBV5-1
CASSSGPPDNEQFF
TGCGCCAGCAGCTCGGGACCTCCCGACAATGAGCAGTTCTTC
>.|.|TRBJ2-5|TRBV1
CTSSQTSGETQYF
TGCACCAGCAGCCAAACTAGCGGGGAGACCCAGTACTTC
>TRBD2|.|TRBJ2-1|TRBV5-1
CASIGTSGYNEQFF
TGCGCCAGCATTGGGACTAGCGGATACAATGAGCAGTTCTTC
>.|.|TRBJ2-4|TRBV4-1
CASSRGPGGQNIQYF
TGCGCCAGCAGCCGAGGTCCTGGGGGGCAGAACATTCAGTACTTC
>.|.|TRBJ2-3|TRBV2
CASRRLTSTDTQYF
TGTGCCAGCAGACGACTAACTAGCACAGATACGCAGTATTTT
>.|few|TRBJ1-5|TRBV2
CASTANSLWQPQHF
TGTGCCAGCACGGCAAATAGCCTTTGGCAGCCCCAGCATTTT
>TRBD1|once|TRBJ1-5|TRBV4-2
CASSQDIGQGYQPQHF
TGTGCCAGCAGCCAAGATATCGGACAGGGGTATCAGCCCCAGCATTTT
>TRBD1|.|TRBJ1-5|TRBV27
CASSLGQGPNQPQHF
TGTGCCAGCAGTTTGGGACAGGGGCCTAATCAGCCCCAGCATTTT
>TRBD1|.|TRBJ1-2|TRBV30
CAWSPETGRRSGGYTF
TGTGCCTGGAGTCCGGAGACAGGGAGACGGTCTGGTGGCTACACCTTC
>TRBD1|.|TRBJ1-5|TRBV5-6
CASSGGTGDNQPQHF
TGTGCCAGCAGCGGAGGGACAGGGGACAATCAGCCCCAGCATTTT
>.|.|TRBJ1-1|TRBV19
CASSMGPLAPNTEAFF
TGTGCCAGTAGTATGGGGCCGTTGGCCCCGAACACTGAAGCTTTCTTT